The clone carrying this TCR beta chain turned up a few times. The entry originates in a study of identifying expanded T cells in peripheral blood. Sequencing was performed with immunoSEQ multiplex PCR; in TCRdb, only in-frame clones are kept and a portion is missing. The data contain over 75,000 clones, 88% of them seen just once; the ten biggest clones take up roughly 4%. This CDR3 is 19 amino acids long. Germline CDR1 reads SGHTA; CDR2 reads FQGTGA. The junction had 17 bases not matched to a gene; V was cut back by 2 bases and J by 4 bases. Sequencing was performed on blood. The source of this sequence is a person aged 18 to 69 in good health. This chain connects TRBV7-3 to TRBJ2-7, with 10 bases that match TRBD1. The CDR3: CASSLCLGTGVPELYEQYF. In nucleotides, the CDR3 is TGTGCCAGCAGCTTATGTTTGGGGACAGGGGTCCCTGAACTTTACGAGCAGTACTTC.